One TCR beta chain is described in this entry. Its antigen is as yet unknown. This specimen belongs to a study of beta chain features in type 1 diabetes. Whole-study context: Patients were similar to healthy donors in age and gender (as well as in cell yields). Study-wide results and limits: The naive, central memory and Treg TCRB repertoires showed an apparent similarity that was greater among patients than among healthy donors. Among patients with Type 1 diabetes, TCRB CDR3s were moderately but significantly shorter in every one of the four CD4+ subsets. Researchers cautioned that cDNA sequencing could over-represent cells with high TCR expression.

The CDR3 loop spans 14 amino acids. Germline CDR1 is SGHTA and CDR2 is FQGNSA. V was clipped by 3 bases and J by 3 bases, with 8 bases between them. Reverse transcription of all isolated RNA meant that expressed TCRB transcripts were sequenced. It was found that naive, central memory and regulatory T cell samples averaged about 3.57 million reads. TCRdb keeps only in-frame clones here, not all; method: immunoSEQ multiplex PCR. Of hundreds of thousands of clones listed, roughly an eighth are singletons. This clonotype was obtained from a man in his late teens or twenties with type 1 diabetes. This sequence joins TRBV7-2 and TRBJ2-2; D is uncertain. Sample: naive CD4+ T cells from blood. CDR3 DNA sequence: TGTGCCAGCAGCTTCACCAGCTACACCGGGGAGCTGTTTTTT. Amino acid sequence: CASSFTSYTGELFF.